This T cell receptor (beta chain) derives from a study of T cell responses to AZD1222 COVID-19 vaccine. General study points: Seropositive AZD1222 recipients at baseline numbered only 6 or 7. Donors, mostly white British, included more females; clonal diversity was possibly underestimated.

To note about this clone: What it recognizes is unknown. Other DNA sequences in the same sample also yield this CDR3.

Unmatched junction bases numbered 0, after V lost 1 base and J lost 4 bases. This CDR3 comprises 15 residues. Looked up from germline, CDR1 is LGHNA and CDR2 is YSLEER. Profiling relied on immunoSEQ multiplex PCR, and the TCRdb table lists in-frame clones only, not all of them. The sample records approximately 120,000 clones, around 89% being singletons. The clonotype originates from an adult in good health. The chain has TRBV4-3 and TRBJ2-1, with TRBD2 identical over 11 bases. Source: peripheral blood, taken on day 0 of MenACWY control vaccination. The CDR3 protein is CASSQGTSGYNEQFF. The CDR3 nucleotides read TGCGCCAGCAGCCAAGGGACTAGCGGGTACAATGAGCAGTTCTTC.